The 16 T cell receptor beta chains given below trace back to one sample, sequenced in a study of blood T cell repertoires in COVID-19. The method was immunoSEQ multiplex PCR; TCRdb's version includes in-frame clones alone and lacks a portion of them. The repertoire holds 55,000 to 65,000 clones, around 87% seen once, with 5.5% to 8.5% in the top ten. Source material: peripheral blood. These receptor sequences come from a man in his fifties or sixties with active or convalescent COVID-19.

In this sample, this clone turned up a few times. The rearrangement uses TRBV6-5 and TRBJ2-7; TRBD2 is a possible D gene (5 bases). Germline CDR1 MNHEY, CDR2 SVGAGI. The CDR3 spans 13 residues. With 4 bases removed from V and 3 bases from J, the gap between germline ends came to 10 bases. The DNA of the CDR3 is TGTGCCAGCAGTTCGGTCAGCGGCTACGAGCAGTACTTC. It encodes CASSSVSGYEQYF.

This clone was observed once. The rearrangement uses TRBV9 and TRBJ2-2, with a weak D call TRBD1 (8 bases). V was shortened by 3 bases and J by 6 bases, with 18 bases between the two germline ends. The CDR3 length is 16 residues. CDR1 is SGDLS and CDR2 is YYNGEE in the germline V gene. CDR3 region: CASSGYRGGIAGELFF. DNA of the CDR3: TGTGCCAGCAGCGGATACAGGGGGGGCATCGCCGGGGAGCTGTTTTTT.

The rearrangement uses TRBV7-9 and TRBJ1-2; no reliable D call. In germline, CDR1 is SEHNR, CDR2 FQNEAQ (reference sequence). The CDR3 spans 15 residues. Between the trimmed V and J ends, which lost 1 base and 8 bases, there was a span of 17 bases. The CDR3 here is CASSLGAGFLYGYTF. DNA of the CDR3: TGTGCCAGCAGCTTAGGTGCGGGGTTTCTTTACGGCTACACCTTC.

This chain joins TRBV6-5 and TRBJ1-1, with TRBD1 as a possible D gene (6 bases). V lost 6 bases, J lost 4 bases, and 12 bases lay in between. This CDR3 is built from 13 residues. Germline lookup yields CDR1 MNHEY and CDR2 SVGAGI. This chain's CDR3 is CASRVTGTTEAFF. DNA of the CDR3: TGTGCCAGCAGGGTGACAGGTACCACTGAAGCTTTCTTT.

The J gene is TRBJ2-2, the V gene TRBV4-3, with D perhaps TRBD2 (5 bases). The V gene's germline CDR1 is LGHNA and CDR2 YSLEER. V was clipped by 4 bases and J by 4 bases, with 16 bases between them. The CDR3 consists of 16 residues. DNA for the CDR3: TGCGCCAGCAGCCCCCACCCGGGATTTGGCACCGGGGAGCTGTTTTTT. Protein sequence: CASSPHPGFGTGELFF.

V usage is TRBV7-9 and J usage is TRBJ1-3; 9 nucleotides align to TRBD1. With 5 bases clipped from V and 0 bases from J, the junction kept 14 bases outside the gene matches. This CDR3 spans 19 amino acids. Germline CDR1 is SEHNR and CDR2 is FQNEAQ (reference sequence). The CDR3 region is CASSEDRGSVGTSGNTIYF. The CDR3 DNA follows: TGTGCCAGCAGCGAGGACAGGGGTAGTGTTGGGACCTCTGGAAACACCATATATTTT.

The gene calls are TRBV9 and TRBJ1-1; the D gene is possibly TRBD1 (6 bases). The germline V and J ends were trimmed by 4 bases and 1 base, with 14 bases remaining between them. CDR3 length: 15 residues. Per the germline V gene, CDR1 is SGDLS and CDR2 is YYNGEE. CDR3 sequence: CASSPKDRENTEAFF. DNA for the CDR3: TGTGCCAGCAGCCCAAAGGACAGAGAGAACACTGAAGCTTTCTTT. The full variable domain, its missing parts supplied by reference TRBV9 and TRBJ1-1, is DSGVTQTPKHLITATGQRVTLRCSPRSGDLSVYWYQQSLDQGLQFLIQYYNGEERAKGNILERFSAQQFPDLHSELNLSSLELGDSALYFCASSPKDRENTEAFFGQGTRLTVV.

This CDR3 is CASTSRQSGANVLTF. The DNA for the CDR3 is TGTGCCAGCACCTCCAGACAATCTGGGGCCAACGTCCTGACTTTC. The chain links TRBV28 to TRBJ2-6; D remains unclear. Germline CDR1 and CDR2: MDHEN and SYDVKM. The CDR3 covers 15 residues. V lost 7 bases and J lost 1, with 11 bases in between.

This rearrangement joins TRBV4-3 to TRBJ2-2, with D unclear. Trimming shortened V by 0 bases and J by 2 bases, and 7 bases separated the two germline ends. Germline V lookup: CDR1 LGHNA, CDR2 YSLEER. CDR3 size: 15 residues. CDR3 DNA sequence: TGCGCCAGCAGCCAAGATAGACATAACACCGGGGAGCTGTTTTTT. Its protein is CASSQDRHNTGELFF.

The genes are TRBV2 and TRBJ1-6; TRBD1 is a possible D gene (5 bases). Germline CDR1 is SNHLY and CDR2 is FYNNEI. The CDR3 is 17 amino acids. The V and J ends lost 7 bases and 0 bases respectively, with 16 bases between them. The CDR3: CASTEREGSSYNSPLHF. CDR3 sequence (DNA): TGTGCCAGCACCGAAAGGGAGGGGAGCTCCTATAATTCACCCCTCCACTTT.

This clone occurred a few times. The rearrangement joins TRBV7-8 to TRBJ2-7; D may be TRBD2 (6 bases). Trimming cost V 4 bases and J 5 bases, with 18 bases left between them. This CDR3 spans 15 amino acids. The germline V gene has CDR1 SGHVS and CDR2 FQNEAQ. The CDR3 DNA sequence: TGTGCCAGCAGCTCCCCGGCGGGGTTGGTCCACGAGCAGTACTTC. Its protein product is CASSSPAGLVHEQYF. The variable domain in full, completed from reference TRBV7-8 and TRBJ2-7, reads GAGVSQSPRYKVAKRGQDVALRCDPISGHVSLFWYQQALGQGPEFLTYFQNEAQLDKSGLPSDRFFAERPEGSVSTLKIQRTQQEDSAVYLCASSSPAGLVHEQYFGPGTRLTVT.

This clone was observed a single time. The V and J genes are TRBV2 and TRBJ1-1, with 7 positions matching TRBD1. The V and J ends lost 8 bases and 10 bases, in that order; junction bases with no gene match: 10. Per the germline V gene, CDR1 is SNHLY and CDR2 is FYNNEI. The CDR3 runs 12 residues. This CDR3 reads CASDTGVHGAFF. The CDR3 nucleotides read TGTGCCAGCGATACAGGGGTTCATGGAGCTTTCTTT.

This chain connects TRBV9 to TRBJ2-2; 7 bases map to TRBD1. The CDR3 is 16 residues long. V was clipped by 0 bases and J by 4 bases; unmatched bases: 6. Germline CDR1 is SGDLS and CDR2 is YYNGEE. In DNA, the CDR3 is TGTGCCAGCAGCGTAGCAATAGACAGGGTCACCGGGGAGCTGTTTTTT. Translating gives CASSVAIDRVTGELFF.

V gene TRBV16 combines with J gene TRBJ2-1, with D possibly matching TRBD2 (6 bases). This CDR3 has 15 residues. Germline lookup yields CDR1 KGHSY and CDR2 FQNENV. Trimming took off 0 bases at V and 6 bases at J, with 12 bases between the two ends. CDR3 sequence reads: CASSQSWDSSNEQFF. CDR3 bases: TGTGCCAGCAGCCAATCTTGGGACTCCAGCAATGAGCAGTTCTTC.

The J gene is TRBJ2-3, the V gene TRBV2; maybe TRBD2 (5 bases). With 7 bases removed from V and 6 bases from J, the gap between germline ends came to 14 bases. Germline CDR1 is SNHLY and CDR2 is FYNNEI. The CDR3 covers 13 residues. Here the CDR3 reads CASTERLGDTQYF. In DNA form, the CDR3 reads TGTGCCAGCACCGAGCGGCTAGGGGATACGCAGTATTTT.

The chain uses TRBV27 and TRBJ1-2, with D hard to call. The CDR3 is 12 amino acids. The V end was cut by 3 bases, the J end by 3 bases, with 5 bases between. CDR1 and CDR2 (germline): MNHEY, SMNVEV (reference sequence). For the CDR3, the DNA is TGTGCCAGCAGTTTTCAGGACTATGGCTACACCTTC. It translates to CASSFQDYGYTF.